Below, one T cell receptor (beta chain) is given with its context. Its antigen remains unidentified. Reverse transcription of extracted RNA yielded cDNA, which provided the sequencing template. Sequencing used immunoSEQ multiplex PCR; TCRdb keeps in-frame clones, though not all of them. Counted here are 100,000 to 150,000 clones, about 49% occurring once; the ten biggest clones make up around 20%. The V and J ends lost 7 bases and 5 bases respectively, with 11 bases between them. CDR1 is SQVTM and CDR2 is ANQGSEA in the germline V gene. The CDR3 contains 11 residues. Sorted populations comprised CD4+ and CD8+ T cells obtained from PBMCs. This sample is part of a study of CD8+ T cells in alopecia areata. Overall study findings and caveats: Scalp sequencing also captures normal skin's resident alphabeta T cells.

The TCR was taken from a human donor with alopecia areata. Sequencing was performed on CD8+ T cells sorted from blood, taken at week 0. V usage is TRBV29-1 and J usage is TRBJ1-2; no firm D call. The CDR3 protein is CSALGLYGYTF. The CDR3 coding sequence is TGCAGCGCCTTAGGTCTGTATGGCTACACCTTC.